This T cell receptor (beta chain) was sequenced during a study of identical twins. Overall study results and limits: Conclusions relied on cross-sectional statistical analysis, not following the same donors.

This clonotype was seen only a few times. Its antigen is not known. Healthy Caucasians were all of the donors. Each CDR3 protein is one row after TCRdb ran MiXCR on the 5' RACE reads. Altogether about 520,000 distinct CDR3 sequences are present, 20% to 25% being singletons, with the ten largest covering around 0.9%. The same sample was also used in a study of T cells expressing NK-cell markers.

The sample comprised CD4+ T cells sorted from blood. The receptor was derived from a woman between 18 and 29 years old in good health.

CDR3 sequence: CSAKPGGAAYNEQFF. Here the CDR3 DNA reads TGCAGTGCTAAGCCTGGGGGAGCGGCTTACAATGAGCAGTTCTTC. This chain connects TRBV20-1 to TRBJ2-1; the D gene could be TRBD1 or TRBD2 (5 bases each). CDR1 and CDR2 (germline): DFQATT, SNEGSKA (reference sequence). This CDR3 spans 15 amino acids. Trimming took off 4 bases at V and 4 bases at J, with 17 bases between the two ends.